A selection of T cell receptor beta chains follows, all from one sample in a study of Graves' ophthalmopathy and Graves' hyperthyroidism. One entry per CDR3 protein, called by TCRdb with MiXCR from the multiplex PCR reads. The sample comprises hundreds of thousands of distinct CDR3 sequences, roughly 21% of which are singletons, and roughly 3% rests with the top ten. What was sequenced was peripheral blood. These receptors were collected from a woman under 30 with stable Graves' hyperthyroidism. CDR3s include the opening cysteine and the closing phenylalanine or tryptophan. D genes are given only for firm matches. Clone size is given for some rows only: seen once, a few or many times, or a class if the clone is expanded.

V	D	size	J	DNA	CDR3
TRBV11-2	TRBD1	NA	TRBJ1-1	TGTGCCAGCAGCTTAGGTGGGGACAGGGGCGCTGAAGCTTTCTTT	CASSLGGDRGAEAFF
TRBV7-9	TRBD2	few	TRBJ2-1	TGTGCCAGCTCCAGGGCGGGAGGGAACAATGAGCAGTTCTTC	CASSRAGGNNEQFF
TRBV7-8	NA	NA	TRBJ2-5	TGTGCCAGCAGCTTGGCAGGGGAGTACCAAGAGACCCAGTACTTC	CASSLAGEYQETQYF
TRBV24-1	TRBD1	NA	TRBJ2-5	TGTGCCACCAGTGATACACGACAGGGATGGCAAGAGACCCAGTACTTC	CATSDTRQGWQETQYF
TRBV27	NA	many	TRBJ2-7	TGTGCCAGCAGTTTATATTCTAGCGCCTACGAGCAGTACTTC	CASSLYSSAYEQYF
TRBV6-5	NA	many	TRBJ2-4	TGTGCCAGCAGTTACCTGGACATTCAGTACTTC	CASSYLDIQYF
TRBV5-1	NA	many	TRBJ1-1	TGCGCCAGCAGCTTGCAAACCCTGAACACTGAAGCTTTCTTT	CASSLQTLNTEAFF
TRBV28	TRBD1	many	TRBJ1-2	TGTGCCAGCAGTCCCCGACAGGGATCTGGCTACACCTTC	CASSPRQGSGYTF
TRBV6-5	NA	once	TRBJ1-5	TGTGCCAGCAGTTCTACAGGTTTAGGGCCCCAGCATTTT	CASSSTGLGPQHF
TRBV2	TRBD1	many	TRBJ1-6	TGTGCCGGTTTCCGGGACAGGGGTAATTCACCCCTCCACTTT	CAGFRDRGNSPLHF
TRBV6-5	NA	NA	TRBJ2-7	TGTGCCAGCAGTTACGAGTCCAGGGGTGCGTACGAGCAGTACTTC	CASSYESRGAYEQYF
TRBV7-8	TRBD1	many	TRBJ1-2	TGTGCCAGCAGCACGGACAGGGAAGTATATGGCTACACCTTC	CASSTDREVYGYTF
TRBV6-1	NA	many	TRBJ2-5	TGTGCCAGCAGTGAAGCGGGCAAATTCCAAGAGACCCAGTACTTC	CASSEAGKFQETQYF
TRBV6-5	NA	many	TRBJ1-1	TGTGCCAGCAGTTACTCCGCTGGAGCTTTCTTT	CASSYSAGAFF
TRBV30	NA	NA	TRBJ2-4	TGTGCCTGGAGTGTTGTAGGGTGGGCCAAAAACATTCAGTACTTC	CAWSVVGWAKNIQYF
TRBV29-1	TRBD2	NA	TRBJ2-7	TGCAGCGTTGATCTAGCGGGAGTGGGCGAGCAGTACTTC	CSVDLAGVGEQYF
TRBV25-1	NA	many	TRBJ2-2	TGTGCCAGCACCGCGGGACCAACCACCGGGGAGCTGTTTTTT	CASTAGPTTGELFF
TRBV7-8	NA	few	TRBJ2-6	TGTGCCAGCAGCTTTTTATCGGCCCCATCCTCTGGGGCCAACGTCCTGACTTTC	CASSFLSAPSSGANVLTF
TRBV11-3	NA	few	TRBJ1-1	TGTGCCAGCAGCACTGGGGGGCCTGAAGCTTTCTTT	CASSTGGPEAFF